This TCR beta chain was obtained from a study of neurological immune-mediated disorders. This CDR3 spans 15 amino acids. Per germline, CDR1 DFQATT and CDR2 SNEGSKA (reference sequence). J was trimmed by 5 bases and V by 2 bases; bases with no gene match: 8. This clonotype occurred many times. TCRdb analysed the 5' RACE reads with MiXCR anew, one entry per CDR3 protein. The sample holds about 62,000 distinct CDR3 sequences, 3.7% seen once. For the unsorted libraries, 2 million PBMCs stored at -80 C served as input. This receptor was obtained from a woman aged 50 to 60 with multiple sclerosis. This chain connects TRBV20-1 to TRBJ2-1, with TRBD1 matching over 8 bases. The sample taken for sequencing was PBMCs. CDR3 nucleotide sequence: TGCAGTGCTAGATCGGAGGACAGGGAAAACAATGAGCAGTTCTTC. Protein sequence: CSARSEDRENNEQFF.